Included here is one TCR beta chain sequence, with context. Antigen: not known. The CDR3 sequence is 12 residues long. V lost 5 bases to trimming and J lost 0 bases, with 3 bases between them. CDR1 is KGHSH and CDR2 is LQKENI in the germline V gene. The source of the sample is a study of cytomegalovirus exposure and HLA in healthy donors. The study ran its PCR with 60 Vbeta and 13 Jbeta primers. Using immunoSEQ multiplex PCR, the repertoire was profiled, and TCRdb retains in-frame clones only, with some absent. The sample lists around 190,000 clones; about 82% were seen once. Findings and limits, study-wide: Some TCR beta chains (roughly 160 of them) were listed as cytomegalovirus-associated. A link between a missense DCLRE1C variant and TCR beta V- and J-gene trimming emerged from a later analysis.

Sequencing was carried out using PBMCs. The TCR was taken from a woman aged 45-65 years in good health and CMV-seronegative. The chain has TRBV18 and TRBJ2-3; D not certain. The CDR3, as DNA: TGTGCCAGCTCATCTAGCACAGATACGCAGTATTTT. Translated: CASSSSTDTQYF.